This T cell receptor (beta chain) derives from a study of blood T cell repertoires in COVID-19. Study in general: The samples span acute and convalescent COVID-19 from the United States, Italy and Spain. PBMCs, B-cell-depleted T cells, or T cells provided the cDNA or gDNA that made up the material.

Study processing details: Using reference gene primer amplification, nucleated cell counts were estimated. Assay used: immunoSEQ multiplex PCR; TCRdb lists only in-frame clones, some missing. V and J calls and clone size are those listed in that table; D and trimming were worked out from the DNA. The profile shows about 170,000 clones, around nine tenths of them singletons. The V end was cut by 5 bases, the J end by 6 bases, with 11 bases between. CDR1 and CDR2 (germline): DFQATT, SNEGSKA (reference sequence). The length of the CDR3 is 11 residues. This sequence was found in a man in his late teens or twenties with active or convalescent COVID-19. The sequenced material came from peripheral blood. The chain combines TRBV20-1 with TRBJ2-7; weak D call: TRBD1 (5 bases). In DNA, the CDR3 is TGCAGTGCTCCAGGGTTGTCCGAGCAGTACTTC. Translated, it gives CSAPGLSEQYF.